What follows describes a single T cell receptor beta chain. Its target is not known. This entry comes from a study of CD8+ T cells in alopecia areata. After isolation, RNA underwent reverse transcription to generate cDNA as the sequencing template. Profiled with immunoSEQ multiplex PCR; TCRdb holds only in-frame clones, not every one. Found here are approximately 89,000 clones, roughly half of them singletons; the top ten hold roughly 6%. PBMCs served as the source from which CD4+ and CD8+ T cells were sorted. Study observations and caveats: Possibly as an HLA-related effect, TCR sharing across patients appeared less clear than in mice. Scalp specimens additionally yield sequences from normal skin's resident alphabeta T cells.

Trimming cost V 5 bases and J 5 bases; bases outside gene matches: 7. This CDR3 has 14 residues. CDR1 and CDR2 (germline): SGHRS, YFSETQ. The chain links TRBV5-1 to TRBJ2-3; the match to TRBD2 covers 8 bases. Sequences were obtained from NKG2D-high CD8+ T cells sorted from blood. The clonotype was recovered from a human donor with alopecia areata. The CDR3 region is CASRSDGGVDTQYF. In DNA, the CDR3 is TGCGCCAGCAGATCCGACGGGGGGGTAGATACGCAGTATTTT. Combining the CDR3 with reference TRBV5-1 and TRBJ2-3 gives the whole variable domain KAGVTQTPRYLIKTRGQQVTLSCSPISGHRSVSWYQQTPGQGLQFLFEYFSETQRNKGNFPGRFSGRQFSNSRSEMNVSTLELGDSALYLCASRSDGGVDTQYFGPGTRLTVL.